This T cell receptor (beta chain) came from a study of shared clonotypes between healthy human individuals. V lost 5 bases, J lost 5 bases, and 19 bases lay in between. This CDR3 contains 16 residues. Germline V gene lookup returns CDR1 SGHTA and CDR2 FQGNSA. Clones were sequenced by immunoSEQ multiplex PCR, and TCRdb holds only the in-frame ones, with some missing. There are roughly 1,800,000 clones in the sample; approximately 95% occur only once, and more than 0.9% lies in the top ten. Positive CCR7 selection of CD45RO-negative cells yielded the naive CD8 cells, and terminally differentiated effector memory CD45RA+ cells were excluded. General study findings and limits: Rarefaction showed sorted-subset sequencing was incomplete despite large depth.

Notes on this clone: Its antigen remains unidentified.

The receptor comes from a young man in good health. The sample comprised naive CD8+ T cells sorted from blood. This chain links TRBV7-2 with TRBJ2-1, with no clear D. This chain's CDR3 is CASSLWSGGSDNEQFF. The CDR3, as DNA: TGTGCCAGCAGCCTCTGGTCGGGTGGTAGTGACAATGAGCAGTTCTTC.